The T cell receptor beta chain described here comes from a study of T cells in narcolepsy. Assay used: immunoSEQ multiplex PCR; TCRdb lists only in-frame clones, some missing. The sample lists about 32,000 clones, 79% occurring once. The CDR3 loop spans 14 amino acids. Trimming removed 8 bases from V and 2 bases from J; junction bases left unmatched: 1. Looked up from germline, CDR1 is MDHEN and CDR2 is SYDVKM. The chain carries TRBV28 and TRBJ1-4; 11 bases agree with TRBD1. Input material: memory (CD45RA-) CD4+ T cells from blood. This TCR derives from a human donor in good health. The CDR3: CASGTGGTNEKLFF. The DNA for the CDR3 is TGTGCCAGCGGGACAGGGGGGACTAATGAAAAACTGTTTTTT.